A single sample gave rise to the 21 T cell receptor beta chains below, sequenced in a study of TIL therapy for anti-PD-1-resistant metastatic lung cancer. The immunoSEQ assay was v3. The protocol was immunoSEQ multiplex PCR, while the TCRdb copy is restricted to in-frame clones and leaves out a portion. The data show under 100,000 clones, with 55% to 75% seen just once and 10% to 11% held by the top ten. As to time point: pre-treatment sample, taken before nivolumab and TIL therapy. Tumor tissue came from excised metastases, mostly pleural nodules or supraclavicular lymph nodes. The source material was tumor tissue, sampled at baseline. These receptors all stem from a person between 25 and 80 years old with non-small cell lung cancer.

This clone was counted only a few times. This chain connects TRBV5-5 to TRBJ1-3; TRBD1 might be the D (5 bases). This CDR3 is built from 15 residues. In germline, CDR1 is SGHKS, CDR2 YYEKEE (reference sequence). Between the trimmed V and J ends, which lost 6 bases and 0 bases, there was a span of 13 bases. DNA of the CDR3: TGTGCCAGCACCCTGCTGACAGCCTCTGGAAACACCATATATTTT. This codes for CASTLLTASGNTIYF.

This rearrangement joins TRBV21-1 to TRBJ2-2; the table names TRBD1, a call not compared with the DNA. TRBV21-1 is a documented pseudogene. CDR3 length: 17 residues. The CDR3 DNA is TGTGCCAGCAGCAAATTCCCGACGGACACAGGGGCCGGGGAGCTGTTTTTT. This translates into CASSKFPTDTGAGELFF.

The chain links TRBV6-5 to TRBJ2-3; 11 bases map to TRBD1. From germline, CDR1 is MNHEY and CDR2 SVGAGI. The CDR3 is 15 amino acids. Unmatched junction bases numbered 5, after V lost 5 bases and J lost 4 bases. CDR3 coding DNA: TGTGCCAGCAGTACCAGGACAGGGGGCGCAGATACGCAGTATTTT. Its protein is CASSTRTGGADTQYF.

This chain's CDR3 is CASSKCREETQYF. The CDR3 DNA follows: TGTGCCAGCAGCAAGTGCAGAGAAGAGACCCAGTACTTC. The genes are TRBV21-1 and TRBJ2-5. TRBV21-1 is a pseudogene segment. This CDR3 contains 13 residues.

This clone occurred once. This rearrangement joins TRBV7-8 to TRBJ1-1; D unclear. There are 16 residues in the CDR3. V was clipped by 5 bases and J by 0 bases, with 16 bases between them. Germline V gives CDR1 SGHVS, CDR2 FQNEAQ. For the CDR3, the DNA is TGTGCCAGCAGCCCGCAACAGAAACTCATGAACACTGAAGCTTTCTTT. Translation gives CASSPQQKLMNTEAFF.

The CDR3 loop is CASSPRAYNSPLHF. Written as DNA, the CDR3 is TGTGCCAGCAGCCCCAGGGCCTATAATTCACCCCTCCACTTT. The J gene is TRBJ1-6, the V gene TRBV7-2; D possibly corresponds to TRBD1 (5 bases). This CDR3 is built from 14 residues. CDR1 and CDR2 from the germline V gene are SGHTA and FQGNSA. Trimming removed 5 bases at V and 2 bases at J, with 7 bases between.

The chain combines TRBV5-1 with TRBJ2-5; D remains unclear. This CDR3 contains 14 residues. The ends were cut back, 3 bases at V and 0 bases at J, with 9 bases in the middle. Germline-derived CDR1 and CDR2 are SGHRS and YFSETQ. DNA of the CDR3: TGCGCCAGCAGCTCTGGACGGGACCAAGAGACCCAGTACTTC. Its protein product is CASSSGRDQETQYF.

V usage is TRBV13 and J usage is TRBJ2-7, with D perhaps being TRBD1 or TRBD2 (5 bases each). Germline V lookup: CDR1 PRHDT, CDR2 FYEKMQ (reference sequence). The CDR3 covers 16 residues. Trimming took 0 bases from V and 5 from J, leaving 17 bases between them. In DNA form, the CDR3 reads TGTGCCAGCAGCTTAGGCCGGGACGGGTACAGGCACGAGCAGTACTTC. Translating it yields CASSLGRDGYRHEQYF.

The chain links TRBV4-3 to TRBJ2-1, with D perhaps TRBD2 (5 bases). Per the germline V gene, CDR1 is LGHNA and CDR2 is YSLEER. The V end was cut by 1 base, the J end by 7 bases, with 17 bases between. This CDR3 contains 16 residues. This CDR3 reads CASSQVWGDSANEQFF. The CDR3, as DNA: TGCGCCAGCAGCCAAGTTTGGGGAGACTCGGCGAATGAGCAGTTCTTC.

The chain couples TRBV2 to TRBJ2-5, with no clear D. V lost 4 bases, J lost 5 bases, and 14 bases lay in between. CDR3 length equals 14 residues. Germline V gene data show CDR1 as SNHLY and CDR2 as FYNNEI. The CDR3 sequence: CASSVGWVGETQYF. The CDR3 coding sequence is TGTGCCAGCAGTGTAGGTTGGGTGGGGGAGACCCAGTACTTC. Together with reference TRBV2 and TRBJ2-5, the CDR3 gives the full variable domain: EPEVTQTPSHQVTQMGQEVILRCVPISNHLYFYWYRQILGQKVEFLVSFYNNEISEKSEIFDDQFSVERPDGSNFTLKIRSTKLEDSAMYFCASSVGWVGETQYFGPGTRLLVL.

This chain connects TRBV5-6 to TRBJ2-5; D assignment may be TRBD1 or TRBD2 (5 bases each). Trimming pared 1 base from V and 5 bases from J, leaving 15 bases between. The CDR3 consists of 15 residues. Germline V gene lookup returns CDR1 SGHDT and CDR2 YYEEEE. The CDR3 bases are TGTGCCAGCAGCTTGTCCTCAGGGAGCGTGGAGACCCAGTACTTC. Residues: CASSLSSGSVETQYF.

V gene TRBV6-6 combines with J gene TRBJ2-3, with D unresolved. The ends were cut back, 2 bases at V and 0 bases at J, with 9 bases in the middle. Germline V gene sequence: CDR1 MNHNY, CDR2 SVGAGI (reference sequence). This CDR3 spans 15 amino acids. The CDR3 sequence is CASSYDAISTDTQYF. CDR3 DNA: TGTGCCAGCAGTTACGATGCAATTAGCACAGATACGCAGTATTTT.

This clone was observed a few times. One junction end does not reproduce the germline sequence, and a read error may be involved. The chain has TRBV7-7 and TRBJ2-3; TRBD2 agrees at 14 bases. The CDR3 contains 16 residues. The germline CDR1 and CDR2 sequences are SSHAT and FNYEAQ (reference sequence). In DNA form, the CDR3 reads TGTGCTAGCAGCCCTGGACTAGCGGGAGGAACAGATACGCAGTATTTT. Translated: CASSPGLAGGTDTQYF.

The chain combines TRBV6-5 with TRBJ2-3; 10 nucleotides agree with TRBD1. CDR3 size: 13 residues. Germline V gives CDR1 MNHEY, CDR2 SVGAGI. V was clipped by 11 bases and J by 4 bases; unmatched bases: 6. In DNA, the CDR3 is TGTGCCGCAAAGGACAGGGGGGCAGATACGCAGTATTTT. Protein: CAAKDRGADTQYF.

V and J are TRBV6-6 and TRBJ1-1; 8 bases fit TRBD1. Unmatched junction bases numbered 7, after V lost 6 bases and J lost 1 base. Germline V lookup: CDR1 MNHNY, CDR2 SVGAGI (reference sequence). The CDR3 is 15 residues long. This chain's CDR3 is CASRDGQGRNTEAFF. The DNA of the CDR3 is TGTGCCAGCAGGGACGGACAGGGCAGGAACACTGAAGCTTTCTTT.

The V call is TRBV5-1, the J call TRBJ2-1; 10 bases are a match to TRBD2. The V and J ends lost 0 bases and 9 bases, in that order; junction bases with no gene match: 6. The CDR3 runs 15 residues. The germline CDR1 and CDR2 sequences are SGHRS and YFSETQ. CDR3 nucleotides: TGCGCCAGCAGCTTGGTTCTAGCGGGAGCCTCTGAGCAGTTCTTC. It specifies CASSLVLAGASEQFF.

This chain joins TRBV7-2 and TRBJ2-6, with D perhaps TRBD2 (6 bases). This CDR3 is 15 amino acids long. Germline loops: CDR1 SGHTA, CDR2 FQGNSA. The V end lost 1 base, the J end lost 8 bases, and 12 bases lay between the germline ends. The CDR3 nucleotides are TGTGCCAGCAGCTTAGTCCAGGGAGGTCCCAACGTCCTGACTTTC. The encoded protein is CASSLVQGGPNVLTF. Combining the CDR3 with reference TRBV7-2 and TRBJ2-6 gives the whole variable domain GAGVSQSPSNKVTEKGKDVELRCDPISGHTALYWYRQSLGQGLEFLIYFQGNSAPDKSGLPSDRFSAERTGGSVSTLTIQRTQQEDSAVYLCASSLVQGGPNVLTFGAGSRLTVL.

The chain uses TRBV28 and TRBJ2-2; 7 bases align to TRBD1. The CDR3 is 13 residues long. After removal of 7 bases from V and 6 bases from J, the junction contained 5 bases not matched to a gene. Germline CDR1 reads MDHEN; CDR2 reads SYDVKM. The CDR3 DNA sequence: TGTGCCAGCATTACAGGGGCCGCCGGGGAGCTGTTTTTT. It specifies CASITGAAGELFF.

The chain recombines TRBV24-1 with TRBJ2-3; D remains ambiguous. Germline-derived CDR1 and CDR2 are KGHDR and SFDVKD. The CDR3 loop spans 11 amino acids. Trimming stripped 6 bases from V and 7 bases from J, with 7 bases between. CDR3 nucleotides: TGTGCCACCAGTAACGGGCATACGCAGTATTTT. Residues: CATSNGHTQYF.

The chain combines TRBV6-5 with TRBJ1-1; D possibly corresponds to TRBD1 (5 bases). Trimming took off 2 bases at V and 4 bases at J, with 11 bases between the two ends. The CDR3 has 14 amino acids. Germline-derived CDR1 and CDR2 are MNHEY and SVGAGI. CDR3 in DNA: TGTGCCAGCAGTTACGACAGCTGGGGCACTGAAGCTTTCTTT. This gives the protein CASSYDSWGTEAFF.

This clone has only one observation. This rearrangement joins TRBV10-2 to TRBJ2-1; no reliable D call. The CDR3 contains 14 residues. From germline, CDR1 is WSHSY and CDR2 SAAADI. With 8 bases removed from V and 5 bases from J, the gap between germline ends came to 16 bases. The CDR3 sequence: CASDGPGPDNEQFF. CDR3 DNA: TGCGCCAGCGATGGACCCGGGCCCGACAATGAGCAGTTCTTC.